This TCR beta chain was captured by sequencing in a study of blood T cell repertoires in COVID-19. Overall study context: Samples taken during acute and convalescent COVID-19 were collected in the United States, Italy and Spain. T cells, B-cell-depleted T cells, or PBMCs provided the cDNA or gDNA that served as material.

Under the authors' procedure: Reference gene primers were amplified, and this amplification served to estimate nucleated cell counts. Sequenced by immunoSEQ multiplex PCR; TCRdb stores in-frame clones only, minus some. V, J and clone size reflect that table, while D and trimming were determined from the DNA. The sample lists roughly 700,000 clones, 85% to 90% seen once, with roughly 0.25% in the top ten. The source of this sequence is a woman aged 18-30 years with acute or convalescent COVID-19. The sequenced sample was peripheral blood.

The CDR3 coding sequence is TGTGCCAGCAGCTTGGGACAGGGAAATGAAAAACTGTTTTTT. Its translation: CASSLGQGNEKLFF. The rearrangement links TRBV13 to TRBJ1-4; 9 bases map to TRBD1. Germline V CDR1 and CDR2: PRHDT, FYEKMQ (reference sequence). With V trimmed by 3 bases and J by 5 bases, 1 base remained unmatched. The CDR3 has 14 residues.